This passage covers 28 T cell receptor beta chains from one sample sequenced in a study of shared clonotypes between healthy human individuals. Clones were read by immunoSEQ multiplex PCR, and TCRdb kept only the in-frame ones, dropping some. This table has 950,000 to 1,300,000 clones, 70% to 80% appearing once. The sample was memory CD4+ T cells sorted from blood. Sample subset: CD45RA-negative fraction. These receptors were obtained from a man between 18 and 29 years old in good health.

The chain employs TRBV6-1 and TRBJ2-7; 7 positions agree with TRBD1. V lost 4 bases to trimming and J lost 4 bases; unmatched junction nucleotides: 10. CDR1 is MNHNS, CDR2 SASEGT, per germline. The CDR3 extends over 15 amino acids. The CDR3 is CASSAMETGRYEQYF. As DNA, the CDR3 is TGTGCCAGCAGTGCGATGGAGACAGGGCGTTACGAGCAGTACTTC.

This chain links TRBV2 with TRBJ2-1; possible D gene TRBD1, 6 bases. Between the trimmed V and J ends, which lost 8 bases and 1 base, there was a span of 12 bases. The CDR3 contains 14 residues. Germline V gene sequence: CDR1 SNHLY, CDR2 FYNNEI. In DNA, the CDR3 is TGTGCCAGCGTCCAGGACAGATCCTACAATGAGCAGTTCTTC. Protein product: CASVQDRSYNEQFF. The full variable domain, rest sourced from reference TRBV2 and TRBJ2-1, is EPEVTQTPSHQVTQMGQEVILRCVPISNHLYFYWYRQILGQKVEFLVSFYNNEISEKSEIFDDQFSVERPDGSNFTLKIRSTKLEDSAMYFCASVQDRSYNEQFFGPGTRLTVL.

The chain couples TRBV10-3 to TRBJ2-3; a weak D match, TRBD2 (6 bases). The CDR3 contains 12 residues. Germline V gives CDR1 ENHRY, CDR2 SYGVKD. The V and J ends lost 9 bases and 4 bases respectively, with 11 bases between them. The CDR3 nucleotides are TGTGCCATTGGGACTTCGGCAGATACGCAGTATTTT. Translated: CAIGTSADTQYF.

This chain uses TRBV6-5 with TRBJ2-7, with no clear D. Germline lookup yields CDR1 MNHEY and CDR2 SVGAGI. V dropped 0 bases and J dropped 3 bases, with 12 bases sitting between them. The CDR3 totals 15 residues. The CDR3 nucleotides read TGTGCCAGCAGTTACTCGACCGTTTCCAACTACGAGCAGTACTTC. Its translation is CASSYSTVSNYEQYF.

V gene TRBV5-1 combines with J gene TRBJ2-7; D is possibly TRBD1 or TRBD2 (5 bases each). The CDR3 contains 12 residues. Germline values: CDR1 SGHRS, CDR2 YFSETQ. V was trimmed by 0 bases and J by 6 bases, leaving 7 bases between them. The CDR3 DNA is TGCGCCAGCAGCTTGGGAGGGACCGAGCAGTACTTC. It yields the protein CASSLGGTEQYF. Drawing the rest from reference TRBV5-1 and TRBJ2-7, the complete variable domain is KAGVTQTPRYLIKTRGQQVTLSCSPISGHRSVSWYQQTPGQGLQFLFEYFSETQRNKGNFPGRFSGRQFSNSRSEMNVSTLELGDSALYLCASSLGGTEQYFGPGTRLTVT.

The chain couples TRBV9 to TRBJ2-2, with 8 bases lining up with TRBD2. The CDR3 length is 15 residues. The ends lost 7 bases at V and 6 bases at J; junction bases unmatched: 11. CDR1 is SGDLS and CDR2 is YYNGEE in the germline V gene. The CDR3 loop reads CASGPHRGGAGELFF. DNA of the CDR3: TGTGCCAGCGGCCCCCATCGGGGGGGCGCCGGGGAGCTGTTTTTT.

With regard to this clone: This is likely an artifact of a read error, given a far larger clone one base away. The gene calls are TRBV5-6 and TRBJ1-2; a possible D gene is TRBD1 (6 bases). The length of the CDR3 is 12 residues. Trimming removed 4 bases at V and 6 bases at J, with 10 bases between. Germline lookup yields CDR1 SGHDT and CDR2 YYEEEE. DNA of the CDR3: TGTGCCAGCAGCGCCTACAGGGATGGCTACACCTTC. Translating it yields CASSAYRDGYTF. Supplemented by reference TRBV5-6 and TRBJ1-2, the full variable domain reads DAGVTQSPTHLIKTRGQQVTLRCSPKSGHDTVSWYQQALGQGPQFIFQYYEEEERQRGNFPDRFSGHQFPNYSSELNVNALLLGDSALYLCASSAYRDGYTFGSGTRLTVV.

The CDR3 reads CASSRRGTGRNYGYTF. For the CDR3, the DNA is TGTGCCAGCAGCAGACGCGGGACAGGGAGGAACTATGGCTACACCTTC. The genes are TRBV7-2 and TRBJ1-2, with TRBD1 matching 9 bases. The CDR3 spans 16 residues. Germline V CDR1 and CDR2: SGHTA, FQGNSA. V lost 5 bases and J lost 2; bases outside the gene matches: 9. Supplemented by reference TRBV7-2 and TRBJ1-2, the full variable domain reads GAGVSQSPSNKVTEKGKDVELRCDPISGHTALYWYRQSLGQGLEFLIYFQGNSAPDKSGLPSDRFSAERTGGSVSTLTIQRTQQEDSAVYLCASSRRGTGRNYGYTFGSGTRLTVV.

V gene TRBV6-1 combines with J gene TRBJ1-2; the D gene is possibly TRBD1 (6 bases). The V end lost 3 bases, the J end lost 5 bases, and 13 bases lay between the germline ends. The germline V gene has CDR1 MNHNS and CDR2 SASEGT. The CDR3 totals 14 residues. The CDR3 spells CASSDPGASYGYTF. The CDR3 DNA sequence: TGTGCCAGCAGTGACCCGGGGGCTTCGTATGGCTACACCTTC.

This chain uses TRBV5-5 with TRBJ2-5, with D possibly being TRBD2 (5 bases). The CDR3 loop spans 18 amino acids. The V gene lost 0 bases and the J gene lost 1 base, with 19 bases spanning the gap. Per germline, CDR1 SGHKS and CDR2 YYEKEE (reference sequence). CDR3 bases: TGTGCCAGCAGCTTGGCACCCATACTAGTAGGGCCCCAAGAGACCCAGTACTTC. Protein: CASSLAPILVGPQETQYF.

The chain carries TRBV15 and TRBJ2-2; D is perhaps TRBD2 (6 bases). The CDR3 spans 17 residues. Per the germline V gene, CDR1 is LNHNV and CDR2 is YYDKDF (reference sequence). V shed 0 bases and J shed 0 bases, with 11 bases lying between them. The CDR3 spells CATSRDEKRANTGELFF. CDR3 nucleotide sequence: TGTGCCACCAGCAGAGATGAAAAGCGGGCGAACACCGGGGAGCTGTTTTTT.

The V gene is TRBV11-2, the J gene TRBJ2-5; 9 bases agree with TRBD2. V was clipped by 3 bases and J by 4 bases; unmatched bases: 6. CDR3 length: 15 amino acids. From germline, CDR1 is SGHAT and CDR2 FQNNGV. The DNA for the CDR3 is TGTGCCAGCAGCTTTGCGGGGGGGGGTGGAGAGACCCAGTACTTC. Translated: CASSFAGGGGETQYF. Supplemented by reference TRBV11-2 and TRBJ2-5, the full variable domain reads EAGVAQSPRYKIIEKRQSVAFWCNPISGHATLYWYQQILGQGPKLLIQFQNNGVVDDSQLPKDRFSAERLKGVDSTLKIQPAKLEDSAVYLCASSFAGGGGETQYFGPGTRLLVL.

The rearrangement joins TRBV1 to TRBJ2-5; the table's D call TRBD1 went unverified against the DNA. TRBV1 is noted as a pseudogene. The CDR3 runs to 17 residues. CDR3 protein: CTSSQDQGTGTKETQYF. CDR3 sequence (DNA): TGCACCAGCAGCCAAGATCAGGGGACAGGGACTAAAGAGACCCAGTACTTC.

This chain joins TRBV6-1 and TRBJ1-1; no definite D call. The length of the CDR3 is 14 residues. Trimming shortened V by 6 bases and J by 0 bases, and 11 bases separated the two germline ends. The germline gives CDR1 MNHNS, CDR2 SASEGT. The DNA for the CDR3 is TGTGCCAGCAGGGTGGTGTCCATGAACACTGAAGCTTTCTTT. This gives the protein CASRVVSMNTEAFF.

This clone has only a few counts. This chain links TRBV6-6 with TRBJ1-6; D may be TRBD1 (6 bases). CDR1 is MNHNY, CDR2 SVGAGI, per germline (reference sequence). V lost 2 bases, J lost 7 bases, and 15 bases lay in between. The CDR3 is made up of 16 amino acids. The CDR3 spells CASSYEGGRGNSPLHF. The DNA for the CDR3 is TGTGCCAGCAGTTACGAGGGCGGCAGGGGCAATTCACCCCTCCACTTT.

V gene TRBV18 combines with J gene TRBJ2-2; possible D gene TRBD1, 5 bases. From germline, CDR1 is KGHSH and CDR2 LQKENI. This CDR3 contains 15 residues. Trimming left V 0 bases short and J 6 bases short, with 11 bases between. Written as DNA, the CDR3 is TGTGCCAGCTCACCACCGGTTAAGGGGCCCGGGGAGCTGTTTTTT. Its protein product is CASSPPVKGPGELFF.

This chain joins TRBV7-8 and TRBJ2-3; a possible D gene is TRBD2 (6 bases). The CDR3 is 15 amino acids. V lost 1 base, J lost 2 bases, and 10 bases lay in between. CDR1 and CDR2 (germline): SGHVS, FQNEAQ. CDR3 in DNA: TGTGCCAGCAGCTTAGGGCGGGAACTCACAGATACGCAGTATTTT. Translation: CASSLGRELTDTQYF.

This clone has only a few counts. The CDR3 coding sequence is TGCAGCGTCCGGGGAGACAGGGACGGTTCACCCCTCCACTTT. Translating gives CSVRGDRDGSPLHF. The chain combines TRBV29-1 with TRBJ1-6; 7 bases align to TRBD1. CDR1 SQVTM and CDR2 ANQGSEA come from the germline V gene. V gave up 6 bases and J gave up 9 bases; unmatched junction bases: 11. The CDR3 spans 14 residues.

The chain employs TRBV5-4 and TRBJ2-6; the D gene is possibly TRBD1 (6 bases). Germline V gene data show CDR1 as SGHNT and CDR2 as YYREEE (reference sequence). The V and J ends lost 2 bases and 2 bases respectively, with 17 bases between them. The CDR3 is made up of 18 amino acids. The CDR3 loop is CASSFIDRSNAGANVLTF. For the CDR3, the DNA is TGTGCCAGCAGCTTCATTGACAGGTCTAATGCTGGGGCCAACGTCCTGACTTTC.

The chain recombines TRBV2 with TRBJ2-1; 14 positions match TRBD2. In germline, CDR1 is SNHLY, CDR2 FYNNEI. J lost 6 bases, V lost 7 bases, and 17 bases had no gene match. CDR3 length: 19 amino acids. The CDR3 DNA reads TGTGCCAGCATTGGGACGGGACTAGCGGGAGCCCCTCGCCCCAATGAGCAGTTCTTC. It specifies CASIGTGLAGAPRPNEQFF.

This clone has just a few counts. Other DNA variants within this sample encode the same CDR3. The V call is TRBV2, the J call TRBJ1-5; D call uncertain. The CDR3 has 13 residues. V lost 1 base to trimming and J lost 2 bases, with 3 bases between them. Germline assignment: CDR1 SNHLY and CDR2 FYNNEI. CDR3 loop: CASSEEGNQPQHF. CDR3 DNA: TGTGCCAGCAGTGAAGAGGGCAATCAGCCCCAGCATTTT.

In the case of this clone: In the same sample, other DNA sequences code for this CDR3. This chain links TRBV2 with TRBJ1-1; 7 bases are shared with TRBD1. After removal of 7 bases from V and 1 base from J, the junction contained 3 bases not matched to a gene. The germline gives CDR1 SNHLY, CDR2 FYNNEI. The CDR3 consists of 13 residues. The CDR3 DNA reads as TGTGCCAGCACACGACAGGGGAACACTGAAGCTTTCTTT. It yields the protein CASTRQGNTEAFF.

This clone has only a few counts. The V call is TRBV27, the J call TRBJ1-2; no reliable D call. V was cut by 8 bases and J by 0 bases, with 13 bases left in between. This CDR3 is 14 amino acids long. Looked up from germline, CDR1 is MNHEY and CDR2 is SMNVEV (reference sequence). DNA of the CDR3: TGTGCCAGCGCTTGGACTGGACCTAACTATGGCTACACCTTC. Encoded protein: CASAWTGPNYGYTF.

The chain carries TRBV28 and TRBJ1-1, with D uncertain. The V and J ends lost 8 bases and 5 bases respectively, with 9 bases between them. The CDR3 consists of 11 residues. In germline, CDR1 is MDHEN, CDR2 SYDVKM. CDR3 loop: CASHLGTEAFF. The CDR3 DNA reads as TGTGCCAGCCACCTCGGGACTGAAGCTTTCTTT.

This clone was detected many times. CDR3 bases: TGTGCCAGTAACGACGGACAGGGACGGACCGGGGAGCTGTTTTTT. It encodes CASNDGQGRTGELFF. This chain joins TRBV19 and TRBJ2-2; 8 nucleotides agree with TRBD1. The V gene's germline CDR1 is LNHDA and CDR2 SQIVND (reference sequence). The CDR3 runs 15 residues. V lost 7 bases to trimming and J lost 5 bases; unmatched junction nucleotides: 9.

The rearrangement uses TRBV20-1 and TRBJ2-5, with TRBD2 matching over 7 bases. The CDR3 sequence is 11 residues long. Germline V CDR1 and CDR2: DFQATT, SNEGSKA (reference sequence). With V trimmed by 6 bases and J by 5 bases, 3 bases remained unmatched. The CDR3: CSAAGDETQYF. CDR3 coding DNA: TGCAGTGCGGCGGGGGACGAGACCCAGTACTTC.

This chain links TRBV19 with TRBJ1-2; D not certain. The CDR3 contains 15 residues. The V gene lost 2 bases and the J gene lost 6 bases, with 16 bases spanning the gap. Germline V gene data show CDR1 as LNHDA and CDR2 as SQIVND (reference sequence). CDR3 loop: CASSISGNTVDGYTF. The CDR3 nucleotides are TGTGCCAGTAGTATAAGCGGGAATACGGTAGATGGCTACACCTTC.

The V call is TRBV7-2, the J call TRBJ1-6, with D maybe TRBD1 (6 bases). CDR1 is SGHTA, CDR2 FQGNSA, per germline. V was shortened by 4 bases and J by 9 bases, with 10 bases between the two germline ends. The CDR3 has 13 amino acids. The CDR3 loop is CASSSQGFSPLHF. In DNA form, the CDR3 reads TGTGCCAGCAGCTCACAGGGTTTTTCACCCCTCCACTTT.